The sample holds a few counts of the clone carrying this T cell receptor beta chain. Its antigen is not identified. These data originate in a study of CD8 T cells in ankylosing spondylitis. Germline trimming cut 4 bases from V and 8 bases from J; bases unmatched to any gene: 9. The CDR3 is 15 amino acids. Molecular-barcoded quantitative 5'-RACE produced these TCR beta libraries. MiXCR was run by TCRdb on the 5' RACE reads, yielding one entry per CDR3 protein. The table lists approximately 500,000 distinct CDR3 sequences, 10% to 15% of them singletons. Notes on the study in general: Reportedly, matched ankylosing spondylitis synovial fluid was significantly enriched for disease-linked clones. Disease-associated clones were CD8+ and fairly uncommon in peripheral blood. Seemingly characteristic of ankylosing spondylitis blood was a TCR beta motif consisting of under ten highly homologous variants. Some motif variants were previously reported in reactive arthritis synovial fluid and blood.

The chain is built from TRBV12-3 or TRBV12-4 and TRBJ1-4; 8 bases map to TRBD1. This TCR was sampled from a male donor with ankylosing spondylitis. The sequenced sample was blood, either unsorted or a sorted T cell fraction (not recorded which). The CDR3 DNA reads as TGTGCCAGCAGTTCTTACGGACAGGGCGGCGAAAAACTGTTTTTT. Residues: CASSSYGQGGEKLFF.